Given below is one T cell receptor (beta chain) in context. In the source study's methods: Nucleated cell counts were estimated from reference gene primer amplification. Sequenced by immunoSEQ multiplex PCR; TCRdb stores in-frame clones only, minus some. V and J calls plus clone size are reproduced from that table; the DNA served to infer D and trimming. The data show 80,000 to 95,000 clones, less than 85% seen once. The data belong to a study of blood T cell repertoires in COVID-19. Across the whole study: Donors in the United States, Italy and Spain gave samples during acute or convalescent COVID-19. T cells, B-cell-depleted T cells, or PBMCs supplied cDNA or gDNA.

CDR3 size: 21 residues. The ends were cut back, 2 bases at V and 2 bases at J, with 30 bases in the middle. The receptor comes from a man aged 80 or over with acute or convalescent COVID-19. Sequencing input: peripheral blood. The chain couples TRBV5-3 to TRBJ2-3; perhaps TRBD2 as D (6 bases). TRBV5-3 is given ORF status, its function remaining uncertain. The CDR3 DNA reads as TGTGCCAGAAGCTTATCGTTTCAAAAGGGGACCTCGAGGGGACTCACAGATACGCAGTATTTT. It specifies CARSLSFQKGTSRGLTDTQYF.